A single sample is the source of the 16 T cell receptor beta chains below, sequenced in a study of blood T cell repertoires in COVID-19. Profiling relied on immunoSEQ multiplex PCR, and the TCRdb table lists in-frame clones only, not all of them. The sample lists tens of thousands of clones; 89% were seen once. The sample taken for sequencing was peripheral blood. These receptors were taken from a man between 65 and 79 years old with active or convalescent COVID-19.

The rearrangement joins TRBV2 to TRBJ2-1; D is possibly TRBD2 (6 bases). Germline assignment: CDR1 SNHLY and CDR2 FYNNEI. This CDR3 has 15 residues. V was clipped by 2 bases and J by 4 bases, with 12 bases between them. CDR3: CASSESSGSYNEQFF. Written as DNA, the CDR3 is TGTGCCAGCAGTGAAAGTAGCGGCTCTTACAATGAGCAGTTCTTC. Combining the CDR3 with reference TRBV2 and TRBJ2-1 gives the whole variable domain EPEVTQTPSHQVTQMGQEVILRCVPISNHLYFYWYRQILGQKVEFLVSFYNNEISEKSEIFDDQFSVERPDGSNFTLKIRSTKLEDSAMYFCASSESSGSYNEQFFGPGTRLTVL.

This chain joins TRBV6-6 and TRBJ1-6, with 9 positions matching TRBD1. The V gene's germline CDR1 is MNHNY and CDR2 SVGAGI (reference sequence). J was trimmed by 4 bases and V by 5 bases; bases with no gene match: 12. The length of the CDR3 is 18 residues. The CDR3 spells CASSPSSGTGWYNSPLHF. The CDR3 DNA reads TGTGCCAGCAGTCCATCTTCCGGGACAGGGTGGTATAATTCACCCCTCCACTTT.

The rearrangement links TRBV27 to TRBJ2-7; TRBD1 is a possible D gene (6 bases). The germline V gene encodes CDR1 MNHEY and CDR2 SMNVEV (reference sequence). Trimming removed 4 bases at V and 4 bases at J, with 20 bases between. The CDR3 loop spans 16 amino acids. The CDR3 loop reads CASSYSAGAFTYEQYF. CDR3 in DNA: TGTGCCAGCAGTTATTCGGCAGGGGCCTTTACGTACGAGCAGTACTTC.

Only a few counts were recorded for this clone. The chain employs TRBV10-3 and TRBJ1-6, with TRBD1 identical over 10 bases. V gave up 3 bases and J gave up 5 bases; unmatched junction bases: 1. The CDR3 has 15 residues. Germline-derived CDR1 and CDR2 are ENHRY and SYGVKD. The CDR3 DNA reads as TGTGCCATCAGTGACGGACAGGGGGATAATTCACCCCTCCACTTT. Residues: CAISDGQGDNSPLHF.

The rearrangement joins TRBV7-2 to TRBJ2-1; D may be TRBD2 (6 bases). Deletions cut 5 bases from V and 4 bases from J, with 12 bases between. Germline CDR1 reads SGHTA; CDR2 reads FQGNSA. CDR3 length: 14 amino acids. CDR3 in DNA: TGTGCCAGCAGCCACGGGACTTTATACAATGAGCAGTTCTTC. It translates to CASSHGTLYNEQFF.

The chain links TRBV6-1 to TRBJ2-1, with a weak D call TRBD2 (6 bases). V gave up 3 bases and J gave up 5 bases, with 8 bases separating them. Per the germline V gene, CDR1 is MNHNS and CDR2 is SASEGT. This CDR3 region has 13 residues. In DNA, the CDR3 is TGTGCCAGCAGTGAGACTAGGAACAATGAGCAGTTCTTC. This translates into CASSETRNNEQFF.

V and J are TRBV4-3 and TRBJ2-5, with D perhaps matching TRBD1 (5 bases). The CDR3 runs to 14 residues. The germline gives CDR1 LGHNA, CDR2 YSLEER. The germline V and J ends were trimmed by 4 bases and 7 bases, with 16 bases remaining between them. The CDR3 sequence is CASSPQESWGTQYF. CDR3 nucleotides: TGCGCCAGCAGCCCACAGGAGTCTTGGGGGACCCAGTACTTC.

The chain has TRBV18 and TRBJ1-1; 8 nucleotides align to TRBD1. The germline gives CDR1 KGHSH, CDR2 LQKENI. With V trimmed by 3 bases and J by 1 base, 4 bases remained unmatched. The CDR3 covers 15 residues. The CDR3 bases are TGTGCCAGCTCACCGACAGGGGCCAGGAACACTGAAGCTTTCTTT. Residues: CASSPTGARNTEAFF.

This chain uses TRBV4-2 with TRBJ1-1, with D perhaps TRBD1 (6 bases). This CDR3 has 17 residues. The germline gives CDR1 LGHNA, CDR2 YNFKEQ. Trimming stripped 0 bases from V and 1 base from J, with 15 bases between. CDR3 residues: CASSQDPHADRNTEAFF. The CDR3 DNA reads TGTGCCAGCAGCCAAGATCCTCATGCGGACAGGAACACTGAAGCTTTCTTT.

This chain uses TRBV5-5 with TRBJ1-2, with D uncertain. Germline CDR1 reads SGHKS; CDR2 reads YYEKEE (reference sequence). The CDR3 spans 15 residues. The ends were cut back, 0 bases at V and 4 bases at J, with 13 bases in the middle. Here the CDR3 reads CASSLEVTYFYGYTF. In nucleotides, the CDR3 is TGTGCCAGCAGCTTGGAGGTGACTTACTTCTATGGCTACACCTTC.

This clone was counted a single time. The chain employs TRBV15 and TRBJ1-2, with 7 bases lining up with TRBD1. The CDR3 length is 14 residues. CDR1 and CDR2 (germline): LNHNV, YYDKDF (reference sequence). Unmatched junction bases numbered 5, after V lost 6 bases and J lost 1 base. The CDR3 is CATSDRAFNYGYTF. The CDR3 DNA reads as TGTGCCACCAGTGACAGGGCTTTTAACTATGGCTACACCTTC.

The chain links TRBV24-1 to TRBJ2-2; a weak D match, TRBD1 (6 bases). CDR1 and CDR2 (germline): KGHDR, SFDVKD. This CDR3 region has 16 residues. Deletions cut 3 bases from V and 7 bases from J, with 17 bases between. The CDR3 protein is CATSDVQGKANGELFF. The DNA for the CDR3 is TGTGCCACCAGTGATGTACAGGGAAAGGCGAACGGGGAGCTGTTTTTT.

The rearrangement joins TRBV4-3 to TRBJ1-6; D remains unclear. The CDR3 runs 14 residues. V lost 2 bases and J 6 bases, leaving 8 bases between the germline ends. Germline CDR1 LGHNA, CDR2 YSLEER. CDR3 region: CASSQRGINSPLHF. CDR3 coding DNA: TGCGCCAGCAGCCAACGAGGGATTAATTCACCCCTCCACTTT.

This clone was observed a handful of times. V gene TRBV6-5 combines with J gene TRBJ1-6; D is unclear. This CDR3 has 14 amino acids. Germline CDR1 and CDR2: MNHEY and SVGAGI. With 0 bases removed from V and 13 bases from J, the gap between germline ends came to 13 bases. The CDR3: CASSYSDFGDPLHF. CDR3 nucleotides: TGTGCCAGCAGTTACTCAGATTTCGGTGATCCCCTCCACTTT.

This chain links TRBV6-5 with TRBJ1-6; 9 bases align to TRBD1. Germline V lookup: CDR1 MNHEY, CDR2 SVGAGI. V was pared by 2 bases and J by 7 bases, with 3 bases of the junction left unmatched. This CDR3 is 15 amino acids long. For the CDR3, the DNA is TGTGCCAGCAGTTACCTTGGACAGGGGAATTCACCCCTCCACTTT. Translated, it gives CASSYLGQGNSPLHF.

The chain recombines TRBV3-1 (or the pseudogene TRBV3-2) with TRBJ1-1; weak D call: TRBD1 (6 bases). The V gene lost 1 base and the J gene lost 4 bases, with 10 bases spanning the gap. This CDR3 is 14 amino acids long. The germline V gene encodes CDR1 LGHDT and CDR2 YNNKEL (reference sequence). CDR3 nucleotide sequence: TGTGCCAGCAGCCAAGTATCACAGGGCACTGAAGCTTTCTTT. Amino acids: CASSQVSQGTEAFF.